This record looks at one T cell receptor beta chain sequence and its context. The antigen is undetermined. This specimen belongs to a study of T-cell reconstitution after alpha-beta-depleted transplantation in children. The TCRbeta library was prepared with unique molecular identifiers. TCRdb independently ran MiXCR on the PCR reads; one entry per CDR3 protein. Of approximately 500,000 distinct CDR3 sequences listed, over 20% are singletons. The CDR3 has 19 residues. Germline V CDR1 and CDR2: MNHNS, SASEGT. J was trimmed by 0 bases and V by 6 bases; bases with no gene match: 8. Study observations and caveats: Reports say that about two months after transplant, the alpha-beta T cells came out of several hundred graft clones that had expanded. After transplant, high TCRbeta diversity at day 60 in some patients arose from surviving recipient T cells and thymic progenitors. T-cell numbers and diversity one year post-transplant derived largely from freshly generated T cells.

The sequence came from a boy under three years old with Wiskott-Aldrich syndrome, due to receive a stem cell transplant. Sequencing was performed on PBMCs, taken before TCRalphabeta/CD19-depleted stem cell transplant. This chain joins TRBV6-1 and TRBJ2-6, with 13 nucleotides matching TRBD2. For the CDR3, the DNA is TGTGCCAGCAGCCCCCGGACTAGCGGGAGAACCTCTGGGGCCAACGTCCTGACTTTC. This encodes CASSPRTSGRTSGANVLTF.